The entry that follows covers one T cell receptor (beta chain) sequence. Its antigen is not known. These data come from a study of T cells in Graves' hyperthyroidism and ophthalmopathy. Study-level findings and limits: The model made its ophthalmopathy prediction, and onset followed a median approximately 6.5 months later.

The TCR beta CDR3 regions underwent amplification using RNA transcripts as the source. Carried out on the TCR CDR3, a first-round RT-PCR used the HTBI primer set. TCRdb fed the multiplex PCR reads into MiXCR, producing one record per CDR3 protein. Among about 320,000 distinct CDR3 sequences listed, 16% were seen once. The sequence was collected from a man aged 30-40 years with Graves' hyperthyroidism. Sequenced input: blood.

The chain's CDR3 is CASNWGQGAAYEQYF. The CDR3 DNA follows: TGTGCCAGCAACTGGGGACAGGGGGCCGCCTACGAGCAGTACTTC. The chain is built from TRBV6-1 and TRBJ2-7; 12 bases match TRBD1. CDR1 MNHNS and CDR2 SASEGT come from the germline V gene. V was clipped by 7 bases and J by 2 bases; unmatched bases: 6. The CDR3 length is 15 residues.